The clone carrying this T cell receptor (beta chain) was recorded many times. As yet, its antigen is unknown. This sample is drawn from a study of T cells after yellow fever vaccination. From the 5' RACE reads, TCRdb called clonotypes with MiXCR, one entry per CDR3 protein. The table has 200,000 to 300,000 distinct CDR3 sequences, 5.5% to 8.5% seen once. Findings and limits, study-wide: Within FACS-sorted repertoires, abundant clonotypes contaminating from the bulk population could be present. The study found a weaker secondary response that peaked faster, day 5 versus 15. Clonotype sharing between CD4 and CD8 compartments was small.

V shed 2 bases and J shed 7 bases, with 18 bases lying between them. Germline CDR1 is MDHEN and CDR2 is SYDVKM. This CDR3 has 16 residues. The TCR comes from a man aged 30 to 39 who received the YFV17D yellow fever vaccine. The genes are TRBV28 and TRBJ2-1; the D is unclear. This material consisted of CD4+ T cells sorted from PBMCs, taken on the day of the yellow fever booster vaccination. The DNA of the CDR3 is TGTGCCAGCAGTTTAGGGGTTGGCGGCCCCCGTAATGAGCAGTTCTTC. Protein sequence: CASSLGVGGPRNEQFF.